Following are 2 T cell receptor beta chains from one sample sequenced in a study of control samples from healthy donors and cancer patients (dated by TCRdb to between 2020 and 2021). Libraries were made using the immunoSEQ multiplex PCR assay. TCRdb mirrors the immuneACCESS table, restricted to in-frame sequences. Some clones are absent from its copies; in checked studies, under half trace to an unresolved V gene, and the reason for the others is unknown. The sample contains approximately 82,000 clones, roughly 93% of them found a single time. Roughly 1.2% of the sample rests with the top ten. Sequenced sample: PBMCs. The origin of the receptors is a woman between 40 and 55 years old with lung cancer.

The rearrangement links TRBV18 to TRBJ1-2; 7 bases fit TRBD1. Germline values: CDR1 KGHSH, CDR2 LQKENI. The CDR3 consists of 11 residues. The ends lost 5 bases at V and 8 bases at J; junction bases unmatched: 2. CDR3 bases: TGTGCCAGCTCAGGGACAGAAGGCTACACCTTC. It encodes CASSGTEGYTF.

The genes are TRBV30 and TRBJ2-6, with TRBD1 as a possible D gene (6 bases). Trimming took off 2 bases at V and 0 bases at J, with 14 bases between the two ends. The CDR3 covers 17 residues. Germline V gene lookup returns CDR1 GTSNPN and CDR2 SVGIG (reference sequence). The CDR3 DNA sequence: TGTGCCTGGAGTAGACTCCAAGGGGGCTCTGGGGCCAACGTCCTGACTTTC. This encodes CAWSRLQGGSGANVLTF.